A single sample gave rise to the 15 T cell receptor beta chains below, sequenced in a study of blood T cell repertoires in COVID-19. Clones were sequenced by immunoSEQ multiplex PCR, and TCRdb holds only the in-frame ones, with some missing. The profile shows approximately 210,000 clones, roughly 85% of them singletons. What was sequenced was peripheral blood. These receptors were obtained from a man aged 30 to 45 who had recovered from COVID-19.

The V call is TRBV6-5, the J call TRBJ1-2; D remains unclear. CDR3 length: 11 amino acids. V was shortened by 6 bases and J by 7 bases, with 9 bases between the two germline ends. Germline-derived CDR1 and CDR2 are MNHEY and SVGAGI. As DNA, the CDR3 is TGTGCCAGCAGCTCCCCCGGTGGCTACACCTTC. Its protein product is CASSSPGGYTF.

The rearrangement links TRBV6-2 or TRBV6-3 to TRBJ1-2; the D gene is possibly TRBD1 (6 bases). CDR1 and CDR2 from the germline V gene are MNHEY and SVGEGT. With 5 bases removed from V and 5 bases from J, the gap between germline ends came to 15 bases. The CDR3 has 14 residues. This CDR3 is CASSIQGSSYGYTF. CDR3 DNA: TGTGCCAGCAGTATACAGGGTAGTTCGTATGGCTACACCTTC.

As DNA, the CDR3 is TGTGCCAGCAGCTTAGCGGTGGGGCAGGGGGGAGAAAAGACCCAGTACTTC. Translating gives CASSLAVGQGGEKTQYF. The gene calls are TRBV7-9 and TRBJ2-5, with D tentatively TRBD1 (7 bases). The CDR3 sequence is 17 residues long. Germline CDR1 and CDR2: SEHNR and FQNEAQ (reference sequence). The V gene lost 0 bases and the J gene lost 6 bases, with 20 bases spanning the gap.

The chain couples TRBV15 to TRBJ2-1, with 9 positions matching TRBD1. Germline values: CDR1 LNHNV, CDR2 YYDKDF (reference sequence). This CDR3 region has 16 residues. Trimming took 4 bases from V and 0 from J; bases not matched to a gene: 4. Here the CDR3 DNA reads TGTGCCACCAGCAAGGGACAGGGCCACTCCTACAATGAGCAGTTCTTC. Its translation is CATSKGQGHSYNEQFF. Together with reference TRBV15 and TRBJ2-1, the CDR3 gives the full variable domain: DAMVIQNPRYQVTQFGKPVTLSCSQTLNHNVMYWYQQKSSQAPKLLFHYYDKDFNNEADTPDNFQSRRPNTSFCFLDIRSPGLGDTAMYLCATSKGQGHSYNEQFFGPGTRLTVL.

The sample holds a few counts of this clone. CDR3 bases: TGCGCCAGCAGCTTGGCCCGGACAGGGGGTGAGCAGTTCTTC. Translated: CASSLARTGGEQFF. The chain couples TRBV5-1 to TRBJ2-1; 10 bases are a match to TRBD1. The CDR3 is 14 amino acids. CDR1 and CDR2 from the germline V gene are SGHRS and YFSETQ. J gave up 9 bases and V 0 bases, and 3 bases lay outside the gene matches.

A few counts support this clone. V gene TRBV6-5 combines with J gene TRBJ1-1, with 7 bases that match TRBD1. The length of the CDR3 is 14 residues. With 8 bases clipped from V and 10 bases from J, the junction kept 16 bases outside the gene matches. In germline, CDR1 is MNHEY, CDR2 SVGAGI. Here the CDR3 DNA reads TGTGCCAGCGAGCCCGGGGACAGCCTCCATAGAGCTTTCTTT. Protein sequence: CASEPGDSLHRAFF.

This clone was recorded once. The gene calls are TRBV5-1 and TRBJ2-5; the match to TRBD1 covers 7 bases. Germline CDR1 is SGHRS and CDR2 is YFSETQ. Trimming at V came to 6 bases and at J to 0 bases, leaving 2 bases not matched to a gene. The CDR3 totals 13 residues. CDR3 nucleotide sequence: TGCGCCAGCACGGGACAGTACCAAGAGACCCAGTACTTC. This codes for CASTGQYQETQYF.

The gene calls are TRBV29-1 and TRBJ1-2; TRBD1 agrees at 8 bases. The length of the CDR3 is 12 residues. V was clipped by 8 bases and J by 3 bases; unmatched bases: 5. The germline CDR1 and CDR2 sequences are SQVTM and ANQGSEA. CDR3: CSLGQGDYGYTF. The CDR3 DNA is TGCAGCCTCGGACAGGGTGACTATGGCTACACCTTC.

The chain has TRBV4-2 and TRBJ2-5, with D maybe TRBD2 (6 bases). V was clipped by 1 base and J by 2 bases, with 17 bases between them. CDR3 size: 17 residues. Per the germline V gene, CDR1 is LGHNA and CDR2 is YNFKEQ. CDR3 DNA sequence: TGTGCCAGCAGCCAAGTACCGCCGCGCGGGACGCAAGAGACCCAGTACTTC. It is translated as CASSQVPPRGTQETQYF.

The table lists this clone with a count of one. The chain recombines TRBV5-6 with TRBJ1-5; 8 bases agree with TRBD1. The CDR3 has 16 residues. V shed 0 bases and J 5 bases; nucleotides not matched to a gene: 7. Germline values: CDR1 SGHDT, CDR2 YYEEEE. The CDR3 DNA reads TGTGCCAGCAGCTTGGGTTACCAGGGGGCGTATCAGCCCCAGCATTTT. It translates to CASSLGYQGAYQPQHF.

V usage is TRBV6-1 and J usage is TRBJ2-7; D gene ambiguous. CDR1 and CDR2 from the germline V gene are MNHNS and SASEGT. Trimming took 7 bases from V and 0 from J, leaving 10 bases between them. There are 13 residues in the CDR3. The CDR3, as DNA: TGTGCCAGCAAAAACGACAACTCCTACGAGCAGTACTTC. Translation gives CASKNDNSYEQYF.

The rearrangement links TRBV10-1 to TRBJ2-1; 10 nucleotides align to TRBD1. The V gene end was trimmed by 2 bases and the J gene end by 8 bases; junction bases not matched to a gene: 6. This CDR3 region has 15 residues. CDR1 WNHNN and CDR2 SYGVQD come from the germline V gene (reference sequence). DNA of the CDR3: TGCGCCAGCAGTGAGCCGGGACAGGGGAGGGATGAGCAGTTCTTC. Protein sequence: CASSEPGQGRDEQFF.

A remark on this clone: One junction end does not reproduce the germline sequence, and a read error may be involved. The chain links TRBV10-3 to TRBJ2-7, with 7 bases aligning to TRBD1. The J call may be faulty, since TRBJ2-5 better matches the DNA end. The CDR3 length is 13 residues. Looked up from germline, CDR1 is ENHRY and CDR2 is SYGVKD. The CDR3 spells CATIPGQQGTQYF. The CDR3 DNA reads TGTGCCACCATTCCGGGACAGCAAGGGACCCAGTACTTC.

V and J are TRBV27 and TRBJ1-2; no firm D call. This CDR3 has 13 amino acids. The V end lost 3 bases, the J end lost 4 bases, and 9 bases lay between the germline ends. Germline CDR1 reads MNHEY; CDR2 reads SMNVEV (reference sequence). CDR3 sequence: CASSFSGPYGYTF. DNA of the CDR3: TGTGCCAGCAGTTTTTCTGGCCCCTATGGCTACACCTTC.

CDR3 in DNA: TGTGCCAGCAGCCAAGCGCTAGCGGGGGGTTATAATGAGCAGTTCTTC. Translated: CASSQALAGGYNEQFF. This sequence joins TRBV4-2 and TRBJ2-1, with 11 bases that match TRBD2. The CDR3 spans 16 residues. Germline CDR1 LGHNA, CDR2 YNFKEQ. V lost 1 base to trimming and J lost 7 bases; unmatched junction nucleotides: 6.